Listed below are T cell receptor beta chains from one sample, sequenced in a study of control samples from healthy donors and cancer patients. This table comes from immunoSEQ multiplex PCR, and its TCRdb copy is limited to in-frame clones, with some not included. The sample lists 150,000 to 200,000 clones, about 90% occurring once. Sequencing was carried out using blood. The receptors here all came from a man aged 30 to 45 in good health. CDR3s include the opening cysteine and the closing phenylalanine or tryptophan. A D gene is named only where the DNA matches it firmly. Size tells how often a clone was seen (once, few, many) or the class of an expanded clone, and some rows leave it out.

cdr3_aa: CASSPFSGTIGDTQYF; cdr3_nt: TGTGCCAGCAGCCCCTTTAGCGGGACCATAGGAGATACGCAGTATTTT; clone_size: .; v_call: TRBV14; j_call: TRBJ2-3; d_call: TRBD2
cdr3_aa: CATRPGAENSDEQYF; cdr3_nt: TGCGCCACCCGTCCCGGGGCCGAGAATTCCGACGAGCAGTACTTC; clone_size: .; v_call: TRBV5-1; j_call: TRBJ2-7; d_call: .
cdr3_aa: CASSLGPGQGLHTGELFF; cdr3_nt: TGTGCCAGCAGTTTAGGTCCGGGACAGGGCTTACACACCGGGGAGCTGTTTTTT; clone_size: .; v_call: TRBV28; j_call: TRBJ2-2; d_call: TRBD1
cdr3_aa: CASSEGGRNTDTQYF; cdr3_nt: TGTGCCAGCAGTGAGGGGGGACGCAACACAGATACGCAGTATTTT; clone_size: once; v_call: TRBV25-1; j_call: TRBJ2-3; d_call: .
cdr3_aa: CASRPTGSYGYTF; cdr3_nt: TGTGCCAGCAGACCGACAGGGAGCTATGGCTACACCTTC; clone_size: .; v_call: TRBV12-3/TRBV12-4; j_call: TRBJ1-2; d_call: TRBD1
cdr3_aa: CASSNSLSYNEQFF; cdr3_nt: TGTGCCAGCAGTAATAGCCTCTCCTACAATGAGCAGTTCTTC; clone_size: .; v_call: TRBV7-6; j_call: TRBJ2-1; d_call: .
cdr3_aa: CSVEAERESSEQYF; cdr3_nt: TGCAGCGTTGAGGCAGAGCGGGAGAGCTCCGAGCAGTACTTC; clone_size: .; v_call: TRBV29-1; j_call: TRBJ2-7; d_call: TRBD2
cdr3_aa: CASSLWVSQPQHF; cdr3_nt: TGTGCCAGCAGTTTGTGGGTATCTCAGCCCCAGCATTTT; clone_size: .; v_call: TRBV27; j_call: TRBJ1-5; d_call: .
cdr3_aa: CASSLQETQYF; cdr3_nt: TGTGCCAGCAGCCTACAAGAGACCCAGTACTTC; clone_size: .; v_call: TRBV11-1; j_call: TRBJ2-5; d_call: .
cdr3_aa: CASSPMGGRGTEAFF; cdr3_nt: TGTGCCAGCTCACCAATGGGAGGCAGGGGCACTGAAGCTTTCTTT; clone_size: .; v_call: TRBV18; j_call: TRBJ1-1; d_call: .
cdr3_aa: CASSSQGNQETQYF; cdr3_nt: TGTGCCAGCAGCTCCCAGGGAAACCAAGAGACCCAGTACTTC; clone_size: .; v_call: TRBV7-9; j_call: TRBJ2-5; d_call: .
cdr3_aa: CASSLYEREGQGTQYF; cdr3_nt: TGTGCCAGCAGCTTATACGAACGGGAGGGCCAAGGTACGCAGTATTTT; clone_size: .; v_call: TRBV7-2; j_call: TRBJ2-3; d_call: TRBD2
cdr3_aa: CASSVRDGLNEQFF; cdr3_nt: TGTGCCAGCAGCGTCCGGGACGGATTGAATGAGCAGTTCTTC; clone_size: .; v_call: TRBV7-2; j_call: TRBJ2-1; d_call: .
cdr3_aa: CAIRTSNTDTQYF; cdr3_nt: TGTGCCATCAGAACGTCGAACACAGATACGCAGTATTTT; clone_size: .; v_call: TRBV10-3; j_call: TRBJ2-3; d_call: .
cdr3_aa: CAIIRGAGELFF; cdr3_nt: TGTGCCATCATAAGAGGAGCCGGGGAGCTGTTTTTT; clone_size: .; v_call: TRBV10-3; j_call: TRBJ2-2; d_call: .
cdr3_aa: CASSTDPGTGRETQYF; cdr3_nt: TGTGCCAGCAGCACAGACCCCGGGACAGGGAGGGAGACCCAGTACTTC; clone_size: .; v_call: TRBV9; j_call: TRBJ2-5; d_call: TRBD1
cdr3_aa: CSASLAGWIYEQYF; cdr3_nt: TGCAGTGCTAGTCTGGCGGGTTGGATCTACGAGCAGTACTTC; clone_size: .; v_call: TRBV20-1; j_call: TRBJ2-7; d_call: .
cdr3_aa: CASMPVGSSNQPQHF; cdr3_nt: TGTGCCAGTATGCCCGTGGGGAGTAGCAATCAGCCCCAGCATTTT; clone_size: .; v_call: TRBV19; j_call: TRBJ1-5; d_call: .
cdr3_aa: CATSRVNTEAFF; cdr3_nt: TGTGCCACCAGTAGAGTTAACACTGAAGCTTTCTTT; clone_size: .; v_call: TRBV15; j_call: TRBJ1-1; d_call: .
cdr3_aa: CASSYSQGQNEQYF; cdr3_nt: TGTGCCAGCAGTTACTCACAGGGGCAGAACGAGCAGTACTTC; clone_size: .; v_call: TRBV6-6; j_call: TRBJ2-7; d_call: TRBD1
cdr3_aa: CASSQSASGETQYF; cdr3_nt: TGTGCCAGCAGCCAAAGTGCTAGCGGGGAGACCCAGTACTTC; clone_size: .; v_call: TRBV3-1/TRBV3-2; j_call: TRBJ2-5; d_call: TRBD2
cdr3_aa: CASRTSGGTRDTQYF; cdr3_nt: TGTGCCAGCAGGACTAGCGGGGGCACGAGGGATACGCAGTATTTT; clone_size: .; v_call: TRBV6-5; j_call: TRBJ2-3; d_call: TRBD2
cdr3_aa: CASSLGGSFSGNTIYF; cdr3_nt: TGTGCCAGCAGCTTGGGGGGCAGTTTCTCTGGAAACACCATATATTTT; clone_size: once; v_call: TRBV5-6; j_call: TRBJ1-3; d_call: .